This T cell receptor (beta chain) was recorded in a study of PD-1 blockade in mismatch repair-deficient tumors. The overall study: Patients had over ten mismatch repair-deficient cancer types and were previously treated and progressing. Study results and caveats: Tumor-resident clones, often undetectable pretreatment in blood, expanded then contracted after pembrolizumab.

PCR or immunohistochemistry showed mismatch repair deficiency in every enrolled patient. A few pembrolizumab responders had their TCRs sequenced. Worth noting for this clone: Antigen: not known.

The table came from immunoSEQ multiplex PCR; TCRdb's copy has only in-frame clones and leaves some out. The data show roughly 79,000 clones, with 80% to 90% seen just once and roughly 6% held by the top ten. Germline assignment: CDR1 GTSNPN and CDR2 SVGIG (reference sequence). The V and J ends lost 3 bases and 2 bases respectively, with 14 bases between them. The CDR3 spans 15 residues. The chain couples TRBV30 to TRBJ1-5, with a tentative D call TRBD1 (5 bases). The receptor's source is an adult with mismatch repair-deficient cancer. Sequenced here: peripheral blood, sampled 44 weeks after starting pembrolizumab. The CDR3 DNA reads TGTGCCTGGAGAAGGGGAACCGGCGGCAATCAGCCCCAGCATTTT. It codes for CAWRRGTGGNQPQHF.